The rows below give T cell receptor beta chains drawn from one sample of a study of T-cell reconstitution after alpha-beta-depleted transplantation in children. TCRdb re-analysed the PCR reads in MiXCR, keeping a single row per CDR3 protein. This sample yields about 98,000 distinct CDR3 sequences, of which 7% to 8% are seen a single time; less than 20% belongs to the top ten. Sequenced here: PBMCs, sampled before TCRalphabeta/CD19-depleted stem cell transplant. All receptors derive from a boy under 10 years old with acute lymphoblastic leukemia, due to receive a stem cell transplant. The CDR3 runs from the conserved cysteine through the conserved F or W. D genes are given only for firm matches. Clone sizes are given selectively: once, few, many, or a class where the clone is expanded.

>many|-|TRBV18|TRBJ2-5
CASSPQETQYF
TGTGCCAGCAGCCCCCAAGAGACCCAGTACTTC
>-|-|TRBV18|TRBJ1-6
CASSPDVGRANSPLHF
TGTGCCAGCTCCCCTGACGTTGGACGGGCAAATTCACCCCTCCACTTT
>-|-|TRBV9|TRBJ1-1
CASSEGRQNTEAFF
TGTGCCAGCAGCGAGGGACGGCAGAACACTGAAGCTTTCTTT
>-|TRBD1|TRBV19|TRBJ1-5
CASSQGALGQPQHF
TGTGCCAGTAGTCAGGGGGCCTTAGGACAGCCCCAGCATTTT
>-|-|TRBV20-1|TRBJ2-1
CCARDPREVASYNEQFF
TGCTGTGCTAGAGATCCGAGGGAGGTGGCTTCCTACAATGAGCAGTTCTTC
>many|-|TRBV29-1|TRBJ1-1
CSTRVNTEAFF
TGCAGCACTAGAGTGAACACTGAAGCTTTCTTT
>-|TRBD1|TRBV5-1|TRBJ1-6
CASRPGTGGSPLHF
TGCGCCAGCAGGCCCGGGACAGGGGGTTCACCCCTCCACTTT
>-|TRBD1|TRBV3-1|TRBJ2-5
CASSLTQGASRKTQYF
TGTGCCAGCAGCCTTACGCAGGGGGCCTCTAGGAAGACCCAGTACTTC
>many|TRBD1|TRBV4-1|TRBJ1-4
CASSQLDRGRLANEKLFF
TGCGCCAGCAGCCAACTGGACAGGGGGCGCCTGGCTAATGAAAAACTGTTTTTT
>many|-|TRBV5-8|TRBJ2-5
CASSFQGKETQYF
TGTGCCAGCAGCTTTCAGGGGAAAGAGACCCAGTACTTC
>many|-|TRBV5-1|TRBJ2-1
CASSGDGDNEQFF
TGCGCCAGCAGCGGGGACGGCGACAATGAGCAGTTCTTC
>large|TRBD2|TRBV27|TRBJ2-7
CASSRGGDEQYF
TGTGCCAGCAGTCGGGGGGGGGACGAGCAGTACTTC
>few|-|TRBV4-1|TRBJ2-5
CASSQAGLGGETQYF
TGCGCCAGCAGCCAAGCGGGACTCGGGGGAGAGACCCAGTACTTC
>many|-|TRBV20-1|TRBJ2-5
CSAPRVQFQETQYF
TGCAGTGCCCCGCGGGTTCAGTTTCAAGAGACCCAGTACTTC
>-|TRBD2|TRBV4-1|TRBJ2-5
CASSQAGSGEETQYF
TGCGCCAGCAGCCAGGCCGGTAGCGGGGAAGAGACCCAGTACTTC
>few|-|TRBV6-5|TRBJ2-3
CASSYPPPLGTQYF
TGTGCCAGCAGTTACCCCCCACCTCTTGGTACGCAGTATTTT
>-|-|TRBV9|TRBJ1-5
CASIPGEGNQPQHF
TGTGCCAGCATCCCCGGGGAGGGCAATCAGCCCCAGCATTTT
>-|-|TRBV2|TRBJ1-2
CASGDRNYGYTF
TGTGCCAGTGGGGACCGCAACTATGGCTACACCTTC
>-|-|TRBV14|TRBJ2-7
CASSQDPGSSYEQYF
TGTGCCAGCAGCCAAGACCCAGGGAGCTCCTACGAGCAGTACTTC
>few|TRBD2|TRBV6-2/TRBV6-3|TRBJ2-1
CASSPHSGEQFF
TGTGCCAGCAGCCCCCATAGCGGGGAGCAGTTCTTC
>many|TRBD1|TRBV5-1|TRBJ2-3
CASNLSGQGADTQYF
TGCGCCAGCAACCTAAGCGGACAGGGGGCAGATACGCAGTATTTT
>few|TRBD2|TRBV2|TRBJ2-7
CASSGLAGSYEQYF
TGTGCCAGCAGTGGACTAGCGGGGTCCTACGAGCAGTACTTC
>many|TRBD1|TRBV3-1|TRBJ1-1
CASSQGMRGRWHPEAFF
TGTGCCAGCAGCCAAGGGATGAGGGGGCGATGGCATCCTGAAGCTTTCTTT
>many|-|TRBV5-1|TRBJ2-7
CASSLENDEQYF
TGCGCCAGCAGTCTGGAAAACGACGAGCAGTACTTC
>few|-|TRBV12-5|TRBJ1-2
CASGSLTSYGYTF
TGTGCTAGTGGCTCCCTTACGAGCTATGGCTACACCTTC
>medium-sized|TRBD2|TRBV7-2|TRBJ2-3
CASSLRGGSPDTQYF
TGTGCCAGCAGCTTACGGGGGGGCTCCCCTGATACGCAGTATTTT
>few|-|TRBV20-1|TRBJ2-3
CSARIADRTDTQYF
TGCAGTGCCCGGATAGCGGACCGCACAGATACGCAGTATTTT
>many|-|TRBV6-1|TRBJ2-5
CASSSGNQETQYF
TGTGCCAGCAGCTCAGGGAATCAAGAGACCCAGTACTTC
>many|-|TRBV7-2|TRBJ1-1
CASSLVREAREAFF
TGTGCCAGCAGCTTAGTCAGGGAAGCCAGAGAAGCTTTCTTT
>many|TRBD1|TRBV7-2|TRBJ1-4
CASSLVQGGAELFF
TGTGCCAGCAGCTTAGTACAGGGGGGAGCGGAACTGTTTTTT
>-|-|TRBV5-1|TRBJ1-1
CASSPGFDTEAFF
TGCGCCAGCAGCCCAGGATTCGACACTGAAGCTTTCTTT
>-|-|TRBV7-2|TRBJ1-3
CASSPVLPDTIYF
TGTGCCAGCAGCCCAGTCCTGCCGGACACCATATATTTT
>-|-|TRBV2|TRBJ1-4
CASSEGIGGGEKLFF
TGTGCCAGCAGTGAAGGTATAGGGGGTGGCGAAAAACTGTTTTTT
>many|-|TRBV7-2|TRBJ1-1
CASTTTGGYSNTEAFF
TGTGCCAGCACCACCACTGGTGGGTACTCGAACACTGAAGCTTTCTTT
>many|-|TRBV7-9|TRBJ2-5
CASSLGRETQYF
TGTGCCAGCAGTTTAGGTAGAGAGACCCAGTACTTC
>many|-|TRBV7-2|TRBJ2-3
CASRAAGAPDTQYF
TGTGCCAGCAGAGCTGCGGGGGCCCCAGATACGCAGTATTTT
>few|-|TRBV19|TRBJ1-1
CASRQGRTEAFF
TGTGCCAGCCGCCAGGGTCGAACTGAAGCTTTCTTT
>many|-|TRBV7-3|TRBJ2-3
CASSLQGTDTQYF
TGTGCCAGCAGCTTACAGGGCACAGATACGCAGTATTTT
>many|TRBD1|TRBV11-1|TRBJ1-1
CASNEQGAGTEAFF
TGTGCCAGCAACGAACAGGGGGCGGGCACTGAAGCTTTCTTT
>once|TRBD2|TRBV7-2|TRBJ2-3
CASSLGPRGVDTQYF
TGTGCCAGCAGCTTAGGACCCCGGGGGGTAGATACGCAGTATTTT
>many|TRBD2|TRBV6-5|TRBJ2-3
CASSSPGLAGGTDTQYF
TGTGCCAGCAGTTCTCCCGGACTAGCGGGGGGCACAGATACGCAGTATTTT
>-|TRBD1|TRBV3-1|TRBJ1-5
CASSQGQGGREPQHF
TGTGCCAGCAGCCAAGGACAGGGGGGCAGGGAGCCCCAGCATTTT
>few|TRBD2|TRBV4-2|TRBJ2-5
CASSPGGGGETQYF
TGTGCCAGCAGCCCCGGGGGGGGCGGCGAGACCCAGTACTTC
>many|-|TRBV20-1|TRBJ1-1
CSAAPPGRDTEAFF
TGCAGTGCTGCCCCCCCCGGCAGGGACACTGAAGCTTTCTTT
>few|TRBD2|TRBV20-1|TRBJ2-5
CSAARGGRETQYF
TGCAGTGCGGCTCGGGGGGGCCGGGAGACCCAGTACTTC
>many|-|TRBV12-3/TRBV12-4|TRBJ1-5
CATLRGTYSNQPQHF
TGTGCCACCCTTCGGGGGACGTATAGCAATCAGCCCCAGCATTTT
>many|-|TRBV12-3/TRBV12-4|TRBJ2-1
CASIDGQRPYNEQFF
TGTGCCAGCATAGATGGTCAGAGGCCCTACAATGAGCAGTTCTTC
>many|-|TRBV11-2|TRBJ2-3
CASSLFAGTSTDTQYF
TGTGCCAGCAGCTTGTTCGCCGGGACTAGCACAGATACGCAGTATTTT
>many|TRBD2|TRBV20-1|TRBJ2-3
CSARLAGGTDTQYF
TGCAGTGCTAGACTAGCGGGGGGCACAGATACGCAGTATTTT
>many|-|TRBV20-1|TRBJ1-1
CSAKRGDTEAFF
TGCAGTGCCAAGAGGGGGGACACTGAAGCTTTCTTT
>many|TRBD1|TRBV7-2|TRBJ2-7
CASGQDFSYEQYF
TGTGCCAGCGGACAGGACTTCTCCTACGAGCAGTACTTC
>few|TRBD1|TRBV20-1|TRBJ1-5
CSARAQGGSNQPQHF
TGCAGTGCTAGAGCCCAGGGGGGCAGCAATCAGCCCCAGCATTTT
>few|TRBD1|TRBV12-3/TRBV12-4|TRBJ1-1
CASSLVGQAAEAFF
TGTGCCAGCAGTTTAGTAGGACAGGCAGCTGAAGCTTTCTTT
>few|-|TRBV14|TRBJ2-3
CASSQLGGATHTDTQYF
TGTGCCAGCAGCCAATTAGGAGGGGCTACCCACACAGATACGCAGTATTTT